This T cell receptor (beta chain) was sequenced during a study of T cells in Graves' hyperthyroidism and ophthalmopathy. Diagnostic decisions used clinical symptoms, serum thyroxine and TRAb, thyroid ultrasound and orbital computed tomography. This CDR3 spans 16 amino acids. Looked up from germline, CDR1 is MNHNS and CDR2 is SASEGT. Trimming pared 0 bases from V and 3 bases from J, leaving 11 bases between. Amplified regions were TCR beta CDR3 sequences from RNA transcripts. The HTBI primer set was used in a first-round RT-PCR of the TCR CDR3. In TCRdb, the multiplex PCR reads were re-called with MiXCR into one record per CDR3 protein. The sample holds a few hundred thousand distinct CDR3 sequences, 15% to 19% seen once. This clonotype came up many times.

Sequencing was carried out using blood. The receptor's source is a woman in her late teens or twenties with Graves' hyperthyroidism. The V call is TRBV6-1, the J call TRBJ2-2, with TRBD2 as a possible D gene (5 bases). The CDR3 is CASSEAGRGYTGELFF. DNA of the CDR3: TGTGCCAGCAGTGAAGCCGGACGGGGATACACCGGGGAGCTGTTTTTT.